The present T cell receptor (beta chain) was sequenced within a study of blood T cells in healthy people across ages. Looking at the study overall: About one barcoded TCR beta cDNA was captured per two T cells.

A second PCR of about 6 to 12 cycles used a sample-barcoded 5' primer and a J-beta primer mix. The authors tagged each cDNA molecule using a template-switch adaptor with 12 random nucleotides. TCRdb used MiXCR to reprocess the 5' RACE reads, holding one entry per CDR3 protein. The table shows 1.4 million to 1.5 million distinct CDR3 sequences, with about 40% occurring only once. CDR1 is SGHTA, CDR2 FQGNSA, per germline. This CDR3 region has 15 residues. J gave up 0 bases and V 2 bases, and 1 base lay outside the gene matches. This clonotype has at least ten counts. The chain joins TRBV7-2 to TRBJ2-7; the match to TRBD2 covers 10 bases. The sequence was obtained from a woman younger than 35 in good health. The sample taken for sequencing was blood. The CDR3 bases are TGTGCCAGCAGCTTAACTAGCGGGACCTCCTACGAGCAGTACTTC. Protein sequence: CASSLTSGTSYEQYF.